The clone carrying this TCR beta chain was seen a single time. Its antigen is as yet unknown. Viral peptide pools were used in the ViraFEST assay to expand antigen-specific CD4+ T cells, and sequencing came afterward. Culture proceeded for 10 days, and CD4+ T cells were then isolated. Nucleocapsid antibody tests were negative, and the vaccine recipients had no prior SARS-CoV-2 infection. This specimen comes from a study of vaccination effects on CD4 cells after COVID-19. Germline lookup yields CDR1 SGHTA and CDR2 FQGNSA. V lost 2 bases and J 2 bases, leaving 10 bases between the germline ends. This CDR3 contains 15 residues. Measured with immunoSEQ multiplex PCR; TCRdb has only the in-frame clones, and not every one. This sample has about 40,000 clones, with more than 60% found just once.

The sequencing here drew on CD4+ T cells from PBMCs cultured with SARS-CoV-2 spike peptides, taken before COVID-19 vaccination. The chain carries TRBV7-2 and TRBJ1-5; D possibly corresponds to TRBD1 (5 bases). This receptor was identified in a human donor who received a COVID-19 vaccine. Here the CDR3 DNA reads TGTGCCAGCAGCTTACAGGGTAAAGGCAATCAGCCCCAGCATTTT. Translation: CASSLQGKGNQPQHF.